This T cell receptor (beta chain) was captured in a study of blood T cell repertoires in COVID-19. The participants were between about 18 and 90 years old and came from some 23 US areas. Participant-given clinical history determined each cohort assignment. Trimming at V came to 2 bases and at J to 7 bases, leaving 11 bases not matched to a gene. The CDR3 is 17 residues long. Per germline, CDR1 SGHDN and CDR2 FVKESK. This clone was counted many times. Original methodology: The assay estimated nucleated cells by amplifying reference gene primers. Here immunoSEQ multiplex PCR was the method, and the copy in TCRdb shows in-frame clones only, minus some. The V and J calls and clone size come from that table; D and trimming were worked out from the DNA. The sample includes almost 250,000 clones, 85% of them seen just once.

The sample taken for sequencing was PBMCs or T cells enriched from blood (not recorded which). The sequence derives from a woman between 50 and 59 years old with acute COVID-19. The chain carries TRBV14 and TRBJ1-1, with TRBD1 identical over 12 bases. CDR3 sequence reads: CASSQTGTGGLRGEAFF. In DNA form, the CDR3 reads TGTGCCAGCAGCCAAACCGGGACAGGGGGCCTACGGGGTGAAGCTTTCTTT.